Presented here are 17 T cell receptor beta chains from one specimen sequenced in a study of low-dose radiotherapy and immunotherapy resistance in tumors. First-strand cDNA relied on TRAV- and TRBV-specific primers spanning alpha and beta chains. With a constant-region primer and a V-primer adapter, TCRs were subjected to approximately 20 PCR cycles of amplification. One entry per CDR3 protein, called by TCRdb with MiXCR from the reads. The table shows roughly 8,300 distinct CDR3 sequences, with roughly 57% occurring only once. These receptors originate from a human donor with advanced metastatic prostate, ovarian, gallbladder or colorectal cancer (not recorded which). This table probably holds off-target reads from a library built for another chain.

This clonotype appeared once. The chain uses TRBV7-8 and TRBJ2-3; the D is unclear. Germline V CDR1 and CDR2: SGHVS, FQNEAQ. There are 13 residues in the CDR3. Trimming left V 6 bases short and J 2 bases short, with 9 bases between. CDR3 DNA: TGTGCCAGCAGGACGTTGACCACAGATACGCAGTATTTT. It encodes CASRTLTTDTQYF.

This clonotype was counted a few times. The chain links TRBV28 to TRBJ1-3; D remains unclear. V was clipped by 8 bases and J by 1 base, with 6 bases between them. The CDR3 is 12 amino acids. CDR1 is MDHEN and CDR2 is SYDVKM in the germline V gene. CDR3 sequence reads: CASLSSGNTIYF. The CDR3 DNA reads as TGTGCCAGCTTGTCGTCTGGAAACACCATATATTTT.

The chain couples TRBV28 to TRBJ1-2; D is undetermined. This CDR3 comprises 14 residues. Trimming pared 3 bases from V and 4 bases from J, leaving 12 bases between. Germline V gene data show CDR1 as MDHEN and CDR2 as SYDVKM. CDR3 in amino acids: CASSFEAEGYGYTF. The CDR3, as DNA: TGTGCCAGCAGTTTTGAGGCGGAAGGCTATGGCTACACCTTC.

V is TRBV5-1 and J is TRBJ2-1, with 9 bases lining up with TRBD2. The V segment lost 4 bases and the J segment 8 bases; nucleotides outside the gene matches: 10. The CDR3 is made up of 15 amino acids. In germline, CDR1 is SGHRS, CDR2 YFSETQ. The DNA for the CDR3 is TGCGCCAGCAGCCCTAGCGGGGAGGGTTACCATGAGCAGTTCTTC. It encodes CASSPSGEGYHEQFF.

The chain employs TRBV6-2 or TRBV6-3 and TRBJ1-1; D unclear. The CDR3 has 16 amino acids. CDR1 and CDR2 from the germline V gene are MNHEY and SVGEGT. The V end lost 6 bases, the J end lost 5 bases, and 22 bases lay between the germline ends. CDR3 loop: CASSHFNGVSLTEAFF. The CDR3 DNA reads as TGTGCCAGCAGCCATTTTAACGGGGTCAGCCTGACTGAAGCTTTCTTT.

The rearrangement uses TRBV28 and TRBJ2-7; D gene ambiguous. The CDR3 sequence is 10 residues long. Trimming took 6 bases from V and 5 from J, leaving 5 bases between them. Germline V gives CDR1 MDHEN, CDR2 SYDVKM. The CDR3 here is CASSSDEQYF. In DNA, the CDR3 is TGTGCCAGCAGCTCGGACGAGCAGTACTTC.

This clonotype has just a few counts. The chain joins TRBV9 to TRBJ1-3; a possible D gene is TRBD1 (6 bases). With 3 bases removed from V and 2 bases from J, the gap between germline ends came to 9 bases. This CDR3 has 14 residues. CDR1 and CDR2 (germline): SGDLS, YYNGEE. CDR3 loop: CASSEEGAGNTIYF. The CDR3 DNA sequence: TGTGCCAGCAGCGAAGAGGGGGCTGGAAACACCATATATTTT.

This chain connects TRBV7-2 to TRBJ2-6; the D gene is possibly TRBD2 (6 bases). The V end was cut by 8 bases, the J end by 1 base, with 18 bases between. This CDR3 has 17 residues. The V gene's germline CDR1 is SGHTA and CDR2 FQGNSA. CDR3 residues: CASGKGGRVSGANVLTF. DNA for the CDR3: TGTGCCAGCGGAAAGGGAGGTAGAGTTTCTGGGGCCAACGTCCTGACTTTC.

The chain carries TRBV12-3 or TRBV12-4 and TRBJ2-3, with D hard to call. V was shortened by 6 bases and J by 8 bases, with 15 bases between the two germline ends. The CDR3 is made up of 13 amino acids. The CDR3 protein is CASSLYMDGTQYF. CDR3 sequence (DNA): TGTGCCAGCAGCCTTTACATGGACGGTACGCAGTATTTT.

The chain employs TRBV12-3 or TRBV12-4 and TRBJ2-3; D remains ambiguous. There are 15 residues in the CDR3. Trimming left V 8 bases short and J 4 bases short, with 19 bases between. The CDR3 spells CASGYQDGRPDTQYF. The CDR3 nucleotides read TGTGCCAGCGGGTATCAGGACGGCCGTCCAGATACGCAGTATTTT.

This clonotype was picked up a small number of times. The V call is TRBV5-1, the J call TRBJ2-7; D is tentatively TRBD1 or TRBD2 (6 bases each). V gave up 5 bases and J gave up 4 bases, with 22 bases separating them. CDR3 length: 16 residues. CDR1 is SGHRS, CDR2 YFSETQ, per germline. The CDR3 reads CASRPTVGGDGYEQYF. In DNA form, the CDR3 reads TGCGCCAGCAGGCCGACAGTGGGGGGCGATGGTTACGAGCAGTACTTC.

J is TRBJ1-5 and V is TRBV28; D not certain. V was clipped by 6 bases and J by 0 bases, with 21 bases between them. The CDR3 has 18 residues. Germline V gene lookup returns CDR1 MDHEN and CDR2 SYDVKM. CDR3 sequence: CASSGQAQLSYSNQPQHF. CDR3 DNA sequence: TGTGCCAGCAGCGGGCAGGCCCAGCTTTCTTATAGCAATCAGCCCCAGCATTTT.

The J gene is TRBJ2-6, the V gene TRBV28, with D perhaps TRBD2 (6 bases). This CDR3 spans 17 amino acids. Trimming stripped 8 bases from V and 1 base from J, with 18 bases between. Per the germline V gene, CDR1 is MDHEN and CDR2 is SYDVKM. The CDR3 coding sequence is TGTGCCAGCGATTCGGGGGTGTCGATATCTGGGGCCAACGTCCTGACTTTC. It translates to CASDSGVSISGANVLTF.

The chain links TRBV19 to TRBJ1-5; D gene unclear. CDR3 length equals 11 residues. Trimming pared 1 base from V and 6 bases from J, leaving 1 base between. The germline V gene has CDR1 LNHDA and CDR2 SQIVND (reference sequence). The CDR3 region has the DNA TGTGCCAGTAGTATAGGTCAGCCCCAGCATTTT. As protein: CASSIGQPQHF.

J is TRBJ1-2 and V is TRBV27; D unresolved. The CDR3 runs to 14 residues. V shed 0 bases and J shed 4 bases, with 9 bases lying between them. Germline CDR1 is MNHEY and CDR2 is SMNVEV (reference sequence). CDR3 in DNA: TGTGCCAGCAGTTTATCGGGCGGATTCTATGGCTACACCTTC. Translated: CASSLSGGFYGYTF.

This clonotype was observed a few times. In nucleotides, the CDR3 is TGCGCCAGCAGCTTGGGGGCGAGGTACAATGAGCAGTTCTTC. Amino acids: CASSLGARYNEQFF. This sequence joins TRBV5-1 and TRBJ2-1; D remains unclear. CDR3 size: 14 residues. V lost 0 bases, J lost 4 bases, and 8 bases lay in between. Germline lookup yields CDR1 SGHRS and CDR2 YFSETQ.

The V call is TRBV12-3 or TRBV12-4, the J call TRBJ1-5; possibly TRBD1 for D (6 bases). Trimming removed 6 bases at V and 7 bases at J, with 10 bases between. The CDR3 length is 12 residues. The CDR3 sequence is CASRDTGQPQHF. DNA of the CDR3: TGTGCCAGCAGAGACACAGGGCAGCCCCAGCATTTT.